This TCR beta chain was profiled in a study of blood T cells in healthy people across ages. The study's findings and limits: More naive CD4+ cells and higher diversity were found in long-lived than in aged donors. A roughly linear age-dependent decrease characterized TCR beta diversity per million T cells.

A second PCR of 7 to 11 cycles used a sample-barcoded 5' primer and a J-beta primer mix. Through a template-switch adaptor with 12 random nucleotides, each cDNA molecule received a tag. TCRdb re-analysed the 5' RACE reads in MiXCR, keeping a single row per CDR3 protein. The repertoire includes around 1.5 million distinct CDR3 sequences, about 32% of them detected once, and about 11% sits in the top ten. This clonotype showed up just a few times. Its specificity is not known. The individuals who served as donors were healthy Caucasians living in Russia, aged roughly 6 to 95. V was shortened by 4 bases and J by 6 bases, with 19 bases between the two germline ends. CDR3 length: 15 amino acids. CDR1 and CDR2 (germline): LGHDT, YNNKEL (reference sequence).

This receptor was taken from a woman aged 30 to 39 in good health. The J gene is TRBJ2-7, the V gene TRBV3-1, with D perhaps matching TRBD1 (6 bases). Sequenced sample: blood. CDR3 sequence reads: CASSPRGRGLVEQYF. CDR3 sequence (DNA): TGTGCCAGCAGCCCCCGGGGCAGGGGCCTGGTCGAGCAGTACTTC.